Below, 6 T cell receptor beta chains from the same sample are listed, as sequenced in a study of CD8 T cells in Susac syndrome. The RNA input was roughly 0.45 to 1 ug, and it was reverse transcribed with random hexamers. TCRdb re-called the immunoSEQ multiplex PCR reads through MiXCR, storing one row per CDR3 protein. This repertoire shows some 100,000 distinct CDR3 sequences, roughly 96% found once; its top ten account for approximately 0.3%. Sequenced material: CD8+ T cells from PBMCs. The origin of the receptors is a human donor with Susac syndrome.

The chain has TRBV25-1 and TRBJ1-4; D perhaps matches TRBD1 (5 bases). The CDR3 is 17 residues long. V shed 0 bases and J shed 8 bases, with 19 bases lying between them. The V gene's germline CDR1 is MGHDK and CDR2 SYGVNS. CDR3 residues: CASSEYPSIPTGEKLFF. DNA for the CDR3: TGTGCCAGCAGTGAATATCCAAGCATCCCTACAGGCGAAAAACTGTTTTTT.

This clonotype appeared a single time. V and J are TRBV9 and TRBJ2-7, with D possibly TRBD2 on 6 matching bases. V dropped 0 bases and J dropped 7 bases, with 17 bases sitting between them. The CDR3 length is 15 residues. The germline V gene encodes CDR1 SGDLS and CDR2 YYNGEE. The CDR3 spells CASSVGFGGGDEQYF. CDR3 DNA: TGTGCCAGCAGCGTAGGGTTCGGGGGAGGTGATGAGCAGTACTTC.

This clonotype has a single count. The chain recombines TRBV6-5 with TRBJ2-3; tentatively, D is TRBD1 (5 bases). This CDR3 spans 15 amino acids. CDR1 and CDR2 (germline): MNHEY, SVGAGI. Trimming removed 6 bases at V and 0 bases at J, with 13 bases between. CDR3 coding DNA: TGTGCCAGCAGCCAGGGTGCAGCTAGCACAGATACGCAGTATTTT. Translated: CASSQGAASTDTQYF.

The chain carries TRBV29-1 and TRBJ2-3; the D gene is possibly TRBD2 (5 bases). Germline lookup yields CDR1 SQVTM and CDR2 ANQGSEA. The CDR3 covers 12 residues. V was pared by 5 bases and J by 4 bases, with 10 bases between. Here the CDR3 DNA reads TGCAGCGTTACCACGGGGTCAGATACGCAGTATTTT. This gives the protein CSVTTGSDTQYF.

This clonotype was recorded once. J is TRBJ2-2 and V is TRBV29-1; D unclear. V shed 7 bases and J shed 7 bases, with 10 bases lying between them. The CDR3 contains 11 residues. The germline CDR1 and CDR2 sequences are SQVTM and ANQGSEA. The CDR3 DNA sequence: TGCAGCGCCAACATGATCGGGGAGCTGTTTTTT. Protein sequence: CSANMIGELFF.

The chain carries TRBV27 and TRBJ2-7; D not certain. Deletions cut 6 bases from V and 4 bases from J, with 16 bases between. Germline values: CDR1 MNHEY, CDR2 SMNVEV (reference sequence). The CDR3 sequence is 14 residues long. The CDR3, as DNA: TGTGCCAGCAGCCCGTTTGGGCCGCAGTACGAGCAGTACTTC. The encoded protein is CASSPFGPQYEQYF.